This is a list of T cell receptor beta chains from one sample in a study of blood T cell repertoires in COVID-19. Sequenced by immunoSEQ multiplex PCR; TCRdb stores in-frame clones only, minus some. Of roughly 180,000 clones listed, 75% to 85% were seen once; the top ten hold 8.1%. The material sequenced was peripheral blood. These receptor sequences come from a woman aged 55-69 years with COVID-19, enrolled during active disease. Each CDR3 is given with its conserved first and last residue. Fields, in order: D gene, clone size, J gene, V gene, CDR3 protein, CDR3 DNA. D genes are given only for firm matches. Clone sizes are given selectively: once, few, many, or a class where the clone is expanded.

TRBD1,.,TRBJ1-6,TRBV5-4,CASSGTGQGRSVRWDSPLHF,TGTGCCAGCAGCGGTACGGGACAGGGGCGCTCCGTCCGATGGGATTCACCCCTCCACTTT
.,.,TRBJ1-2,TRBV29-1,CSVEVNGYTF,TGCAGCGTTGAAGTCAATGGCTACACCTTC
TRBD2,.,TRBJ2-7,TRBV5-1,CASSLGLAVTYEQYF,TGCGCCAGCAGCTTGGGACTAGCGGTAACCTACGAGCAGTACTTC
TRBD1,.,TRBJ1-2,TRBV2,CASGTGIGYTF,TGTGCCAGCGGGACAGGGATCGGCTACACCTTC
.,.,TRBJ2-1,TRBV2,CASSDARSSYNEQFF,TGTGCCAGCAGTGATGCCAGATCCTCCTACAATGAGCAGTTCTTC
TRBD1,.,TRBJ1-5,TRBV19,CASSIRDRVYQPQHF,TGTGCCAGTAGTATCAGGGACAGGGTCTATCAGCCCCAGCATTTT
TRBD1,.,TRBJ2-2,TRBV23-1,CASSQWDRVTGELFF,TGCGCCAGCAGTCAATGGGACAGGGTAACCGGGGAGCTGTTTTTT
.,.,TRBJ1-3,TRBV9,CASSVEVSADSGNTIYF,TGTGCCAGCAGCGTAGAAGTCAGCGCAGACTCTGGAAACACCATATATTTT
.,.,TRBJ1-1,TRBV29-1,CSVRGVGNTEAFF,TGCAGCGTTCGGGGGGTAGGGAACACTGAAGCTTTCTTT
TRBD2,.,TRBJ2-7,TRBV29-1,CSVDKGTSGSYEQYF,TGCAGCGTTGATAAGGGGACTAGCGGGAGTTACGAGCAGTACTTC
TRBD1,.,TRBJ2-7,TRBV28,CASSRAQGAFYEQYF,TGTGCCAGCAGTCGAGCACAGGGGGCTTTTTACGAGCAGTACTTC
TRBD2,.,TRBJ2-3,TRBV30,CAWSSLAGATDTQYF,TGTGCCTGGAGTTCCCTAGCGGGAGCCACAGATACGCAGTATTTT
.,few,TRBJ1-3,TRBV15,CATSDGGVGGNTIYF,TGTGCCACCTCAGACGGGGGGGTCGGCGGAAACACCATATATTTT
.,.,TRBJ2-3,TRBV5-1,CASSKAVLTDTQYF,TGCGCCAGCAGCAAAGCGGTGCTCACAGATACGCAGTATTTT
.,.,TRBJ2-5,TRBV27,CASSGRGQETQYF,TGTGCCAGCAGTGGCCGGGGACAAGAGACCCAGTACTTC
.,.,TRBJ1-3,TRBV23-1,CASSHQGSGNTIYF,TGCGCCAGCAGTCATCAGGGCTCTGGAAACACCATATATTTT
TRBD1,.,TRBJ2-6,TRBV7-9,CASSRGQGRANVLTF,TGTGCCAGCAGCCGAGGACAGGGAAGGGCCAACGTCCTGACTTTC
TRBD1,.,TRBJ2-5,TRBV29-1,CSVIVPGQGRETQYF,TGCAGCGTTATCGTCCCGGGACAGGGGCGAGAGACCCAGTACTTC
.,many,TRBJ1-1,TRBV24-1,CATSTPNTEAFF,TGTGCCACCAGTACACCTAACACTGAAGCTTTCTTT
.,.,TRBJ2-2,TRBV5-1,CASSFGDTANTGELFF,TGCGCCAGCAGCTTTGGGGACACCGCGAACACCGGGGAGCTGTTTTTT
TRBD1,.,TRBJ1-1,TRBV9,CASSPRGQAGSEAFF,TGTGCCAGCAGCCCCCGGGGACAGGCAGGATCTGAAGCTTTCTTT
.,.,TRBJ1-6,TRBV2,CASGEGGNSPLHF,TGTGCCAGCGGGGAAGGCGGCAATTCACCCCTCCACTTT
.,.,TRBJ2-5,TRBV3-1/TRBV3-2,CASSQNKGKETQYF,TGTGCCAGCAGCCAAAACAAGGGGAAAGAGACCCAGTACTTC
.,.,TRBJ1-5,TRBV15,CATSGQRQGNQPQHF,TGTGCCACCAGCGGACAGAGGCAGGGCAATCAGCCCCAGCATTTT
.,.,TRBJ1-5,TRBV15,CATSSDRDTLKGLGNQPQHF,TGTGCCACCAGCAGCGATCGGGACACATTAAAGGGCCTAGGCAATCAGCCCCAGCATTTT
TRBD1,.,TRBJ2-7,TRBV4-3,CASSRSPGQSYEQYF,TGCGCCAGCAGCCGTTCTCCGGGACAGTCCTACGAGCAGTACTTC
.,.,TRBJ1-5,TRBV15,CATSGTITQPQHF,TGTGCCACCAGCGGGACAATAACGCAGCCCCAGCATTTT
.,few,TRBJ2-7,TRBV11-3,CASSQEGGNYEQYF,TGTGCCAGCAGCCAGGAGGGCGGGAACTACGAGCAGTACTTC
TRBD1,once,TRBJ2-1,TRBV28,CASSDRQGVRNEQFF,TGTGCCAGCAGTGACCGGCAGGGGGTAAGAAATGAGCAGTTCTTC
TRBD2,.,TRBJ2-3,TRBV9,CASSVEGVGSGTPDTQYF,TGTGCCAGCAGCGTAGAGGGTGTGGGTAGCGGGACCCCAGATACGCAGTATTTT
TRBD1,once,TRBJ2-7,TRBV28,CASTGTGRYEQYF,TGTGCCAGCACTGGGACAGGGAGATACGAGCAGTACTTC
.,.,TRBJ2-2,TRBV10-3,CAISARVTGELFF,TGTGCCATCAGTGCCAGGGTCACCGGGGAGCTGTTTTTT
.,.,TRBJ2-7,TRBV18,CASSPRQALYEQYF,TGTGCCAGCTCACCTAGACAGGCTCTCTACGAGCAGTACTTC
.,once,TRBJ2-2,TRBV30,CAWSVLGGTGELFF,TGTGCCTGGAGTGTATTAGGGGGCACCGGGGAGCTGTTTTTT
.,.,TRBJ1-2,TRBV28,CASSPQTFGGYTF,TGTGCCAGCAGTCCCCAGACCTTCGGGGGCTACACCTTC
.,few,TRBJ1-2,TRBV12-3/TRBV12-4,CASSYAVNYGYTF,TGTGCCAGCAGTTATGCAGTTAACTATGGCTACACCTTC